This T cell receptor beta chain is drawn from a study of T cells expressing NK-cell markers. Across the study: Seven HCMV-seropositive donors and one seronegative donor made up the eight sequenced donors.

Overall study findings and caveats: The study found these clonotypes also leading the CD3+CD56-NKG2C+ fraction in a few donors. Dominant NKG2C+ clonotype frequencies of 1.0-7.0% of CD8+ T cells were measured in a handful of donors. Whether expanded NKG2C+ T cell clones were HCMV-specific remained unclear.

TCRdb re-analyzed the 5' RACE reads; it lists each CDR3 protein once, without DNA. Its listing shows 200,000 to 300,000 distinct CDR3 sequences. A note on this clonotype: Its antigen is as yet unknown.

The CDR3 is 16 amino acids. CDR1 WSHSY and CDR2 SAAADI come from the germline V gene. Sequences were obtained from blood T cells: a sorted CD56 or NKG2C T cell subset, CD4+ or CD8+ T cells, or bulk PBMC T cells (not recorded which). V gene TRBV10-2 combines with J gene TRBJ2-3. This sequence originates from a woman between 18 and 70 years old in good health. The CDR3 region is CASSEARGTSTDTQYF.